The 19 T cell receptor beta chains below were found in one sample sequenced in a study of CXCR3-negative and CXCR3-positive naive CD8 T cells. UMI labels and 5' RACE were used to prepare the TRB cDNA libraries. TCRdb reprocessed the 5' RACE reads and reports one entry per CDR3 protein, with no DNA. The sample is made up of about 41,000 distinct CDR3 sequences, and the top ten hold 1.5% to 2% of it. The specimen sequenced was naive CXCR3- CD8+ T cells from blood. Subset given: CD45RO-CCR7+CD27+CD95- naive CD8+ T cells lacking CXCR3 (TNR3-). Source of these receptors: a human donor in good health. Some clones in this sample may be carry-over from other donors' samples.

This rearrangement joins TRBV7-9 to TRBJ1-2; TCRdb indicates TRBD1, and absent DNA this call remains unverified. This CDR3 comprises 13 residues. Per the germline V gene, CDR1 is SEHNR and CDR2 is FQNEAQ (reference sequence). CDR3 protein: CASSPGTGVGYTF.

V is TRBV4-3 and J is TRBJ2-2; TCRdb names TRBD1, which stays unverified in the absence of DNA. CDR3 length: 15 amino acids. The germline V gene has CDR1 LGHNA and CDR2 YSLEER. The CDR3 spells CASSQDRGLTGELFF.

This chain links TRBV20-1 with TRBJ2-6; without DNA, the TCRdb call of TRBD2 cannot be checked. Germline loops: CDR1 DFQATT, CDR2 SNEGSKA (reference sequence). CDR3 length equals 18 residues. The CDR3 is CSAAGLASSSSGANVLTF.

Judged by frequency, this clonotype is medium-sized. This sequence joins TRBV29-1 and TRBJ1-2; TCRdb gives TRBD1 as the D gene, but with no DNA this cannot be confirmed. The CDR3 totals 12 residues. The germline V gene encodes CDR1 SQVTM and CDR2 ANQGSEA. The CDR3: CSDNTGNYGYTF. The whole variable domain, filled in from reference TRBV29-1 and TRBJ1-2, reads SAVISQKPSRDICQRGTSLTIQCQVDSQVTMMFWYRQQPGQSLTLIATANQGSEATYESGFVIDKFPISRPNLTFSTLTVSNMSPEDSSIYLCSDNTGNYGYTFGSGTRLTVV.

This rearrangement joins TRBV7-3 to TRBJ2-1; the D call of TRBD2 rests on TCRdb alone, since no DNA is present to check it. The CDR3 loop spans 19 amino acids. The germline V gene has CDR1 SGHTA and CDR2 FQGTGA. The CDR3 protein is CASSCQKLAGIIPYNEQFF.

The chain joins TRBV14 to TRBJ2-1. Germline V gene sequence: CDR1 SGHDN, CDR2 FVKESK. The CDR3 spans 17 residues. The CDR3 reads CASSQDLGFTSENEQFF.

The CDR3 spells CASGDLGTGFYEQYF. The chain has TRBV6-5 and TRBJ2-7; TCRdb's D call, TRBD1, is unchecked because there is no DNA. CDR1 and CDR2 (germline): MNHEY, SVGAGI. The CDR3 consists of 15 residues.

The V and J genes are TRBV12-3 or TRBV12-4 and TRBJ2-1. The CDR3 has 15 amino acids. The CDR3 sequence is CASSLGDLPSGEQFF.

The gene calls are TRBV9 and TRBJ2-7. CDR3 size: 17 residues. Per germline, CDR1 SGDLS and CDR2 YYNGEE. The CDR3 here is CASSAVDLVNGSYEQYF.

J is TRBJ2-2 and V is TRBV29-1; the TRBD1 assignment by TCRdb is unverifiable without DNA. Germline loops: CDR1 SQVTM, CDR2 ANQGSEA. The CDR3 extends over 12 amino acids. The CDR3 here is CSVTGFAGELFF.

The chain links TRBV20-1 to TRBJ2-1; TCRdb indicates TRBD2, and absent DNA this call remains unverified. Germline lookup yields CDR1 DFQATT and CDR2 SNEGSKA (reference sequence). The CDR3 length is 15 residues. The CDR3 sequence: CSAPDSGTSGNEQFF.

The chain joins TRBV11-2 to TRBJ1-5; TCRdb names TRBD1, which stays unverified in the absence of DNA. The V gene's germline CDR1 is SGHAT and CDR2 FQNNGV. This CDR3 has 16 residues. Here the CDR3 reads CASSLGTAYSNQPQHF.

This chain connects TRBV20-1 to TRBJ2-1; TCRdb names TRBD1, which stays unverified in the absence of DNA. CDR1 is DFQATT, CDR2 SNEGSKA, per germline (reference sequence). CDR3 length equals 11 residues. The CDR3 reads CSGGGGNEQFF.

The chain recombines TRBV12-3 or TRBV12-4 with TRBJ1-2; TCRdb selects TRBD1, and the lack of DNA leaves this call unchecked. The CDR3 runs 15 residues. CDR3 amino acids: CASSPTTGYLHGYTF.

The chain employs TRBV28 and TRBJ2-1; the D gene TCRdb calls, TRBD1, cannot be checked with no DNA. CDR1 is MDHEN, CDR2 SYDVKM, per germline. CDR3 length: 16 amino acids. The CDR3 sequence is CASSLSDGRGASEQFF.

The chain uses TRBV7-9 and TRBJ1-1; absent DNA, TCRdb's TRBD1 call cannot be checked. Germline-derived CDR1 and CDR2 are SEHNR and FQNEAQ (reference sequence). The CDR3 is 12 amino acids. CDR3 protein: CASWTDANEAFF. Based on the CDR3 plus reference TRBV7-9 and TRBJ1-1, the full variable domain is DTGVSQNPRHKITKRGQNVTFRCDPISEHNRLYWYRQTLGQGPEFLTYFQNEAQLEKSRLLSDRFSAERPKGSFSTLEIQRTEQGDSAMYLCASWTDANEAFFGQGTRLTVV.

The CDR3 protein is CSGPGTGRTYEQYF. The chain links TRBV29-1 to TRBJ2-7; absent DNA, TCRdb's TRBD1 call cannot be checked. CDR1 and CDR2 from the germline V gene are SQVTM and ANQGSEA. The CDR3 is made up of 14 amino acids.

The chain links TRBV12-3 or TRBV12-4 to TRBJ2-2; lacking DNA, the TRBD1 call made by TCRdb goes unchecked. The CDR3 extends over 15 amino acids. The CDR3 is CASSPGTGDAGELFF.

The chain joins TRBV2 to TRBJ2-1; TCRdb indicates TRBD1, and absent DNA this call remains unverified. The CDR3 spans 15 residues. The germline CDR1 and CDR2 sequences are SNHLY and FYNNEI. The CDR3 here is CASSEGDRGYNEQFF.